This is a list of T cell receptor beta chains from one sample in a study of vaccination effects on CD4 cells after COVID-19. These receptors' antigens are unknown. Sequencing was performed with immunoSEQ multiplex PCR; in TCRdb, only in-frame clones are kept and a portion is missing. Counted here are fewer than 90,000 clones, about 69% occurring once; the ten biggest clones make up over 4.5%. The source material was CD4+ T cells from PBMCs cultured with HIV peptides, sampled before COVID-19 vaccination. The origin of the receptors is a human donor who had a prior SARS-CoV-2 infection. Both conserved end residues are part of each CDR3. The D gene is left open where the match is weak. Some rows mark clone size as missing; the rest say once, few, many or name a class of expanded clone.

d_call j_call clone_size v_call cdr3_nt cdr3_aa
TRBD1 TRBJ1-2 - TRBV2 TGTGCCAGCAGACCGACAGGGGGCGACTATGGCTACACCTTC CASRPTGGDYGYTF
- TRBJ2-3 - TRBV10-3 TGTGCCATCAGCCACAGGGATGCAGATACGCAGTATTTT CAISHRDADTQYF
- TRBJ2-2 few TRBV9 TGTGCCAGCAGCCTTCCCCCGAACACCGGGGAGCTGTTTTTT CASSLPPNTGELFF
TRBD1 TRBJ2-7 few TRBV9 TGTGCCAGCAGCCGCCGGGACAGGGGCTACGAGCAGTACTTC CASSRRDRGYEQYF
- TRBJ2-3 - TRBV5-1 TGCGCCAGCAGCTTGGAGGGGGGACCAGATACGCAGTATTTT CASSLEGGPDTQYF
- TRBJ1-1 - TRBV5-4 TGTGCCAGCAGACGAGCCGGGAACACTGAAGCTTTCTTT CASRRAGNTEAFF
- TRBJ2-5 - TRBV19 TGTGCCAGTAGTATTACGTTCCGGCAAGAGACCCAGTACTTC CASSITFRQETQYF
- TRBJ2-2 - TRBV29-1 TGCAGCGTTGGCCGGGACCCTAACTTGGGGGAGCTGTTTTTT CSVGRDPNLGELFF
- TRBJ2-3 - TRBV5-4 TGTGCCATTACCGCGGGGGCCTTTATTAGCACAGATACGCAGTATTTT CAITAGAFISTDTQYF
- TRBJ1-1 few TRBV5-6 TGTGCCAGCAGCATACAGCCCCGGGTGGACACTGAAGCTTTCTTT CASSIQPRVDTEAFF
- TRBJ2-3 - TRBV6-5 TGTGCCAGCAGAGACTTATACACAGATACGCAGTATTTT CASRDLYTDTQYF
- TRBJ2-2 - TRBV9 TGTGCCAGCACGGAGGGTTTTGTGTCCGGGGAGCTGTTTTTT CASTEGFVSGELFF
- TRBJ2-5 - TRBV15 TGTGCCACCAGCAGAGATAACGGGGAGGAGACCCAGTACTTC CATSRDNGEETQYF
- TRBJ2-2 - TRBV5-1 TGCGCCAGCAGCCTGGGGGGTACCGGGGAGCTGTTTTTT CASSLGGTGELFF
- TRBJ1-1 - TRBV5-6 TGTGCCAGCAGCTTGGTGGGGGTCGAGATTAGCCCTGAAGCTTTCTTT CASSLVGVEISPEAFF
TRBD2 TRBJ2-7 - TRBV6-1 TGTGCCAGCAGTGAAGTCCTAGCGGGGGGCATCATCTACGAGCAGTACTTC CASSEVLAGGIIYEQYF
- TRBJ1-2 - TRBV2 TGTGCCAGCAACGGGGGGTATGGCTACACCTTC CASNGGYGYTF
- TRBJ2-2 - TRBV9 TGTGCCAGCAGCCCATTAGCGGGGGGACAGGGCGGGGAGCTGTTTTTT CASSPLAGGQGGELFF
- TRBJ1-1 - TRBV7-2 TGTGCCAGCAGCTTAGCGACAGTGAACACTGAAGCTTTCTTT CASSLATVNTEAFF
- TRBJ1-1 few TRBV6-6 TGTGCCAGCTCGGGCCGGGTGGGGACTGAAGCTTTCTTT CASSGRVGTEAFF
TRBD1 TRBJ1-4 - TRBV5-4 TGTGCCAGCAGCGTTCTGACAGGGGCACATGAAAAACTGTTTTTT CASSVLTGAHEKLFF
TRBD1 TRBJ2-1 few TRBV7-2 TGTGCCAGCAGCTTAGGCCAGGGGGATTCTTACAATGAGCAGTTCTTC CASSLGQGDSYNEQFF
TRBD2 TRBJ2-1 - TRBV15 TGTGCCACCAGCAGAGCCGGACTAGCGGGCTACAATGAGCAGTTCTTC CATSRAGLAGYNEQFF
- TRBJ1-2 few TRBV20-1 TGCAGTGCTAGAGATAAGGATGGCTACACCTTC CSARDKDGYTF
TRBD1 TRBJ1-1 - TRBV7-9 TGTGCCAGCAGCTTAGGAGGGGGCATGAACACTGAAGCTTTCTTT CASSLGGGMNTEAFF
- TRBJ1-2 - TRBV4-3 TGCGCCAGCAGCCAAGGGACAACTTATGGCTACACCTTC CASSQGTTYGYTF
- TRBJ1-2 once TRBV2 TGTGCCAGCAAGTTTCAGGGTTCGAGGTATGGCTACACCTTC CASKFQGSRYGYTF
- TRBJ2-1 few TRBV3-1/TRBV3-2 TGTGCCAGCAGCCAAGTGTTGGGACGGACTTACAATGAGCAGTTCTTC CASSQVLGRTYNEQFF
- TRBJ2-7 - TRBV30 TGTGCCTGGAGGCGAAAAGGGACGGGCTACGAGCAGTACTTC CAWRRKGTGYEQYF
- TRBJ2-6 - TRBV6-1 TGTGCCAGCAGTGAGCGGTGGGACACCTCTTCTGGGGCCAACGTCCTGACTTTC CASSERWDTSSGANVLTF
- TRBJ2-7 few TRBV6-2/TRBV6-3 TGTGCCAGCAGTTACGGGGATGGGTACGAGCAGTACTTC CASSYGDGYEQYF
TRBD2 TRBJ2-5 - TRBV3-1/TRBV3-2 TGTGCCAGCAGGCATAGCGGGGGGGCATTGTGGGATGAGACCCAGTACTTC CASRHSGGALWDETQYF
- TRBJ2-5 few TRBV7-9 TGTGCCAGCAGCTTTGGGTCGAGGGGGAGCCAGTACTTC CASSFGSRGSQYF
- TRBJ1-6 few TRBV30 TGTGCCTGGAGTGTAAACAGTCAATCACCCCTCCACTTT CAWSVNSQSPLHF
TRBD2 TRBJ2-7 - TRBV7-8 TGTGCCAGCAGCTTGACAGCGGGAACCTACGAGCAGTACTTC CASSLTAGTYEQYF
TRBD1 TRBJ1-1 - TRBV5-6 TGTGCCAGCAGCTTCCGCCAGGGGGCACTTCGGAACACTGAAGCTTTCTTT CASSFRQGALRNTEAFF
- TRBJ1-2 - TRBV5-1 TGCGCCAGCAGCTTGTGGGACGGGGGGCAAGGCTACACCTTC CASSLWDGGQGYTF
- TRBJ2-6 - TRBV5-6 TGTGCCAGCAGCAAAGGACACCTCAGTTTCTCTGGGGCCAACGTCCTGACTTTC CASSKGHLSFSGANVLTF
- TRBJ2-5 - TRBV2 TGTGCCAGCAGTGAAGCAGAGACCCAGTACTTC CASSEAETQYF
TRBD1 TRBJ1-5 - TRBV7-8 TGTGCCAGCAGCAGAAACAGGGGTCGCAATCAGCCCCAGCATTTT CASSRNRGRNQPQHF
- TRBJ1-5 - TRBV10-1 TGCGCCAGCAGTGTAACTGGCCCACCCTTTTCTTTTTATAGCAATCAGCCCCAGCATTTT CASSVTGPPFSFYSNQPQHF
- TRBJ1-2 many TRBV3-1/TRBV3-2 TGTGCCAGCAGCCCTGACGGGTGGAACTATGGCTACACCTTC CASSPDGWNYGYTF
TRBD2 TRBJ2-3 - TRBV9 TGTGCCAGCAGTCAGCGGGAGTCCTACACAGATACGCAGTATTTT CASSQRESYTDTQYF
TRBD2 TRBJ2-5 - TRBV7-9 TGTGCCAGCAGCTTAGCGAGGATAGCGGGAGTTGAGACCCAGTACTTC CASSLARIAGVETQYF
TRBD1 TRBJ1-5 - TRBV6-6 TGTGCCAGCAGTTACTCGGGACAGGGGACTCAGCCCCAGCATTTT CASSYSGQGTQPQHF
- TRBJ1-4 - TRBV7-2 TGTGCCAGCAGCCCTAGCGCCAGGTTTAATGAAAAACTGTTTTTT CASSPSARFNEKLFF
- TRBJ1-6 few TRBV7-2 TGTGCCAGCAGCTTAGGGAGCATGGGAGGTTCACCCCTCCACTTT CASSLGSMGGSPLHF
- TRBJ1-2 - TRBV15 TGTGCCACCAGCAGAGATGTAACGGGTTCCGCGGGTGGCTACACCTTC CATSRDVTGSAGGYTF
- TRBJ1-2 - TRBV7-9 TGTGCCAGCAGCCGGGACGGAGGGGATGGCTACACCTTC CASSRDGGDGYTF
- TRBJ2-2 once TRBV7-6 TGTGCCAGCAGCGGGGGGGGCAGGACAACCGGGGAGCTGTTTTTT CASSGGGRTTGELFF
- TRBJ2-3 - TRBV15 TGTGCCACCAGCAGAGATCAATGGGGCGTCGACACAGATACGCAGTATTTT CATSRDQWGVDTDTQYF
TRBD1 TRBJ1-2 - TRBV5-4 TGTGCCAGCAGCAAACTGACAGGGCGGGATGGCTACACCTTC CASSKLTGRDGYTF
TRBD2 TRBJ2-1 - TRBV6-5 TGTGCCAGCAGTTACGGACTAGCGGGGCACAATGAGCAGTTCTTC CASSYGLAGHNEQFF
- TRBJ2-7 - TRBV27 TGTGCCAGCAGGCCCCACGGAGGGGGACGGAGGCGGTACGAGCAGTACTTC CASRPHGGGRRRYEQYF
- TRBJ1-2 once TRBV5-1 TGCGCCAGCAGCTTGGTTGGGCCAGGACAGTATGGCTACACCTTC CASSLVGPGQYGYTF